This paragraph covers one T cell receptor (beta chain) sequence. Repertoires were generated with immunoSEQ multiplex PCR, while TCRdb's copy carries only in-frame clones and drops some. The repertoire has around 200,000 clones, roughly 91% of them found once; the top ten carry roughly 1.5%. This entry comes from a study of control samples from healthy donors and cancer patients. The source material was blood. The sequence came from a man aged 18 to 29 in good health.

The CDR3 DNA sequence: TGTGCCAGCAGCGTAGAATCCAACTATGGCTACACCTTC. Translated: CASSVESNYGYTF. This chain links TRBV9 with TRBJ1-2, with D unclear. The CDR3 totals 13 residues. Trimming stripped 0 bases from V and 2 bases from J, with 5 bases between. The germline V gene encodes CDR1 SGDLS and CDR2 YYNGEE.